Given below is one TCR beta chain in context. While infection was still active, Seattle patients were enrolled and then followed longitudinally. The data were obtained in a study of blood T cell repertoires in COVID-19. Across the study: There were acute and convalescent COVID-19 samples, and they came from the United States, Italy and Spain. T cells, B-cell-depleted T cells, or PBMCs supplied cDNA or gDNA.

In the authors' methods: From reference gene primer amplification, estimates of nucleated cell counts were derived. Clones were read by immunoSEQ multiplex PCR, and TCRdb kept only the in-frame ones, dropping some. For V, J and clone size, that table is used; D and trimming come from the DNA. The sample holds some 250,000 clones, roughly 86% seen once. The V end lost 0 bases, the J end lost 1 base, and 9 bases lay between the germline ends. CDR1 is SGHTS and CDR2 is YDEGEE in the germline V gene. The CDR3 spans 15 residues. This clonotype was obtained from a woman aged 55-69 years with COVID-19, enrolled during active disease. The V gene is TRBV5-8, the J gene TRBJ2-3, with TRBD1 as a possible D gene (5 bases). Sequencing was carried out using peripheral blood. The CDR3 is CASSLGTPRTDTQYF. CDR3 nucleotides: TGTGCCAGCAGCTTGGGGACACCCCGCACAGATACGCAGTATTTT.